The next 26 T cell receptor beta chains were all read from a single sample in a study of OX40 agonist ivuxolimab in advanced cancers. This table comes from immunoSEQ multiplex PCR, and its TCRdb copy is limited to in-frame clones, with some not included. The sample lists tens of thousands of clones; approximately 85% were seen once. Here the sequenced sample was CD4+ or CD8+ T cells sorted from blood, taken in a trial of the OX40 agonist ivuxolimab. All receptors come from an adult with an advanced solid tumor such as melanoma, head and neck, liver or kidney cancer.

The V gene is TRBV7-2, the J gene TRBJ2-2; the D is unclear. The V end was cut by 4 bases, the J end by 7 bases, with 10 bases between. This CDR3 comprises 13 residues. Looked up from germline, CDR1 is SGHTA and CDR2 is FQGNSA. The CDR3: CASSSEYDGELFF. In DNA form, the CDR3 reads TGTGCCAGCAGCTCCGAGTACGACGGGGAGCTGTTTTTT. The full variable domain, in which reference TRBV7-2 and TRBJ2-2 provide the parts outside the CDR3, is GAGVSQSPSNKVTEKGKDVELRCDPISGHTALYWYRQSLGQGLEFLIYFQGNSAPDKSGLPSDRFSAERTGGSVSTLTIQRTQQEDSAVYLCASSSEYDGELFFGEGSRLTVL.

As DNA, the CDR3 is TGTGCCAGCAGTTCGCCACTAGCGGGAGCTCCCTACGAGCAGTACTTC. This translates into CASSSPLAGAPYEQYF. The chain links TRBV6-5 to TRBJ2-7; 11 nucleotides match TRBD2. The V segment lost 4 bases and the J segment 2 bases; nucleotides outside the gene matches: 7. The CDR3 spans 16 residues. Germline V gene lookup returns CDR1 MNHEY and CDR2 SVGAGI.

The chain couples TRBV6-5 to TRBJ1-1; TRBD1 aligns across 8 bases. CDR1 and CDR2 (germline): MNHEY, SVGAGI. With V trimmed by 6 bases and J by 11 bases, 5 bases remained unmatched. The CDR3 consists of 11 residues. CDR3 amino acids: CASRSDRAAFF. Here the CDR3 DNA reads TGTGCCAGCAGATCGGACAGGGCGGCTTTCTTT.

This clone rates as medium-sized. This chain joins TRBV7-3 and TRBJ2-7, with D tentatively TRBD1 (6 bases). Germline V gene data show CDR1 as SGHTA and CDR2 as FQGTGA. The ends were cut back, 3 bases at V and 2 bases at J, with 14 bases in the middle. This CDR3 has 15 amino acids. The CDR3 nucleotides read TGTGCCAGCAGCTTCGGGGCAGGGGACACCTACGAGCAGTACTTC. Its translation is CASSFGAGDTYEQYF. The full variable domain, in which reference TRBV7-3 and TRBJ2-7 provide the parts outside the CDR3, is GAGVSQTPSNKVTEKGKYVELRCDPISGHTALYWYRQSLGQGPEFLIYFQGTGAADDSGLPNDRFFAVRPEGSVSTLKIQRTERGDSAVYLCASSFGAGDTYEQYFGPGTRLTVT.

The J gene is TRBJ2-2, the V gene TRBV6-6; D gene uncertain. The germline V gene has CDR1 MNHNY and CDR2 SVGAGI (reference sequence). Trimming pared 7 bases from V and 0 bases from J, leaving 6 bases between. The CDR3 contains 13 residues. In nucleotides, the CDR3 is TGTGCCAGCAAAGTGCCGAACACCGGGGAGCTGTTTTTT. Translated, it gives CASKVPNTGELFF.

This clone occurred a few times. V and J are TRBV10-3 and TRBJ2-5; tentative D call: TRBD2 (7 bases). Germline values: CDR1 ENHRY, CDR2 SYGVKD. CDR3 length: 15 amino acids. V was clipped by 3 bases and J by 2 bases, with 13 bases between them. In DNA, the CDR3 is TGTGCCATCAGTGATTTAGGGGGGGGTCAAGAGACCCAGTACTTC. It translates to CAISDLGGGQETQYF.

The gene calls are TRBV7-2 and TRBJ2-1; the D gene is possibly TRBD1 (6 bases). The germline V gene encodes CDR1 SGHTA and CDR2 FQGNSA. There are 14 residues in the CDR3. The V and J ends lost 5 bases and 11 bases respectively, with 19 bases between them. The CDR3 nucleotides are TGTGCCAGCAGCCCACCCCCGGACAGAGACAAGCAGTTCTTC. It encodes CASSPPPDRDKQFF. Filled out from reference TRBV7-2 and TRBJ2-1, the complete variable domain reads GAGVSQSPSNKVTEKGKDVELRCDPISGHTALYWYRQSLGQGLEFLIYFQGNSAPDKSGLPSDRFSAERTGGSVSTLTIQRTQQEDSAVYLCASSPPPDRDKQFFGPGTRLTVL.

The chain combines TRBV6-9 with TRBJ1-2, with TRBD1 matching over 8 bases. Germline V gene sequence: CDR1 MNHGY, CDR2 SVAAGI. The CDR3 is made up of 15 amino acids. J lost 6 bases, V lost 2 bases, and 8 bases had no gene match. This chain's CDR3 is CASSYEGTGLNGYTF. Written as DNA, the CDR3 is TGTGCCAGCAGTTATGAAGGGACAGGTCTTAATGGCTACACCTTC.

This rearrangement joins TRBV11-1 to TRBJ2-2; possibly TRBD2 for D (6 bases). CDR3 length: 17 residues. With 0 bases removed from V and 4 bases from J, the gap between germline ends came to 15 bases. CDR1 SGHAT and CDR2 FQDESV come from the germline V gene (reference sequence). Here the CDR3 reads CASSLATTGVSTGELFF. The CDR3 DNA reads as TGTGCCAGCAGCTTAGCGACGACGGGAGTAAGCACCGGGGAGCTGTTTTTT.

This clone was observed once. This chain connects TRBV6-5 to TRBJ2-7; D ambiguous. The CDR3 is 11 residues long. Trimming took off 5 bases at V and 0 bases at J, with 2 bases between the two ends. Germline lookup yields CDR1 MNHEY and CDR2 SVGAGI. CDR3: CASSVSYEQYF. DNA of the CDR3: TGTGCCAGCAGTGTCTCCTACGAGCAGTACTTC.

The chain carries TRBV5-1 and TRBJ2-1, with 9 bases fitting TRBD2. Germline-derived CDR1 and CDR2 are SGHRS and YFSETQ. V shed 4 bases and J 9 bases; nucleotides not matched to a gene: 14. CDR3 size: 16 residues. The CDR3 nucleotides read TGCGCCAGCAGCCTTCGGACTAGCGCCGAACTCGGTGAGCAGTTCTTC. Protein sequence: CASSLRTSAELGEQFF.

V and J are TRBV11-3 and TRBJ2-7, with TRBD2 as a possible D gene (5 bases). This CDR3 spans 13 amino acids. The V end lost 3 bases, the J end lost 7 bases, and 13 bases lay between the germline ends. CDR1 and CDR2 from the germline V gene are SGHNT and YENEEA. The CDR3 spells CASSFEGMGEQYF. CDR3 nucleotides: TGTGCCAGCAGCTTCGAGGGAATGGGAGAGCAGTACTTC.

The genes are TRBV29-1 and TRBJ1-2; 8 bases are shared with TRBD1. The CDR3 covers 14 residues. Looked up from germline, CDR1 is SQVTM and CDR2 is ANQGSEA. V shed 6 bases and J 0 bases; nucleotides not matched to a gene: 6. CDR3 protein: CSVGTGRANYGYTF. The CDR3 DNA reads TGCAGCGTCGGGACAGGCCGAGCTAACTATGGCTACACCTTC. Using reference TRBV29-1 and TRBJ1-2 for the parts outside the CDR3, the full variable domain is SAVISQKPSRDICQRGTSLTIQCQVDSQVTMMFWYRQQPGQSLTLIATANQGSEATYESGFVIDKFPISRPNLTFSTLTVSNMSPEDSSIYLCSVGTGRANYGYTFGSGTRLTVV.

The chain joins TRBV4-3 to TRBJ2-5, with D perhaps assigned TRBD1 or TRBD2 (5 bases each). V was pared by 0 bases and J by 0 bases, with 8 bases between. Germline-derived CDR1 and CDR2 are LGHNA and YSLEER. The CDR3 spans 15 residues. The CDR3 DNA follows: TGCGCCAGCAGCCAAGATTGGGGGTACCAAGAGACCCAGTACTTC. Protein: CASSQDWGYQETQYF.

The rearrangement uses TRBV5-8 and TRBJ1-5, with TRBD1 matching over 7 bases. The germline V gene encodes CDR1 SGHTS and CDR2 YDEGEE. The CDR3 spans 15 residues. After removal of 2 bases from V and 4 bases from J, the junction contained 6 bases not matched to a gene. The CDR3 is CASSFRQGGNQPQHF. CDR3 nucleotides: TGTGCCAGCAGCTTCAGACAGGGAGGGAATCAGCCCCAGCATTTT.

The rearrangement uses TRBV29-1 and TRBJ2-1; TRBD2 matches at 9 bases. Germline CDR1 reads SQVTM; CDR2 reads ANQGSEA. The CDR3 length is 14 residues. J was trimmed by 6 bases and V by 4 bases; bases with no gene match: 7. The CDR3 DNA follows: TGCAGCGTTGTAAGCTTAGCGGGAGCCAATGAGCAGTTCTTC. Its translation is CSVVSLAGANEQFF.

This chain joins TRBV5-5 and TRBJ1-3, with D maybe TRBD1 (6 bases). V was clipped by 1 base and J by 2 bases, with 10 bases between them. Per the germline V gene, CDR1 is SGHKS and CDR2 is YYEKEE (reference sequence). This CDR3 contains 15 residues. CDR3 in DNA: TGTGCCAGCAGCTTGAGGGGGGTACCTGGAAACACCATATATTTT. It yields the protein CASSLRGVPGNTIYF.

This clone is termed medium-sized. This chain connects TRBV5-1 to TRBJ2-7, with TRBD2 identical over 13 bases. Looked up from germline, CDR1 is SGHRS and CDR2 is YFSETQ. V dropped 0 bases and J dropped 6; count of bases not matched to a gene: 6. There are 16 residues in the CDR3. Here the CDR3 reads CASSLETSGRIAEQYF. As DNA, the CDR3 is TGCGCCAGCAGCTTGGAGACTAGCGGGAGGATTGCCGAGCAGTACTTC.

The gene calls are TRBV2 and TRBJ1-3; 7 bases line up with TRBD1. Germline assignment: CDR1 SNHLY and CDR2 FYNNEI. The CDR3 contains 13 residues. V trimming: 8 bases; J trimming: 0 bases; junction bases outside the gene matches: 1. CDR3 sequence: CASGQDSGNTIYF. Here the CDR3 DNA reads TGTGCCAGCGGACAGGACTCTGGAAACACCATATATTTT.

CDR3: CASSARLGGDTEAFF. The DNA for the CDR3 is TGTGCCAGCAGCGCCAGGTTGGGAGGGGACACTGAAGCTTTCTTT. The chain has TRBV5-4 and TRBJ1-1; a possible D gene is TRBD1 (5 bases). Germline V lookup: CDR1 SGHNT, CDR2 YYREEE (reference sequence). The V end lost 4 bases, the J end lost 3 bases, and 16 bases lay between the germline ends. The CDR3 extends over 15 amino acids. The variable domain in full, with the rest retrieved from reference TRBV5-4 and TRBJ1-1, is ETGVTQSPTHLIKTRGQQVTLRCSSQSGHNTVSWYQQALGQGPQFIFQYYREEENGRGNFPPRFSGLQFPNYSSELNVNALELDDSALYLCASSARLGGDTEAFFGQGTRLTVV.

The CDR3 loop is CASSLYEANEKLFF. CDR3 coding DNA: TGCGCCAGCAGCTTGTACGAGGCTAATGAAAAACTGTTTTTT. The chain uses TRBV5-1 and TRBJ1-4, with D hard to call. Germline CDR1 is SGHRS and CDR2 is YFSETQ. V lost 1 base and J 3 bases, leaving 7 bases between the germline ends. The CDR3 length is 14 residues. The full variable domain, its missing parts supplied by reference TRBV5-1 and TRBJ1-4, is KAGVTQTPRYLIKTRGQQVTLSCSPISGHRSVSWYQQTPGQGLQFLFEYFSETQRNKGNFPGRFSGRQFSNSRSEMNVSTLELGDSALYLCASSLYEANEKLFFGSGTQLSVL.

V and J are TRBV4-3 and TRBJ2-1; D not certain. Trimming pared 0 bases from V and 0 bases from J, leaving 6 bases between. Germline CDR1 reads LGHNA; CDR2 reads YSLEER. The CDR3 is 15 residues long. The CDR3 DNA reads as TGCGCCAGCAGCCAAGACAGTAGCTCCTACAATGAGCAGTTCTTC. Protein: CASSQDSSSYNEQFF.

The chain has TRBV4-3 and TRBJ2-3; 11 bases fit TRBD2. Unmatched junction bases numbered 11, after V lost 1 base and J lost 8 bases. The CDR3 totals 17 residues. Germline CDR1 is LGHNA and CDR2 is YSLEER. In DNA form, the CDR3 reads TGCGCCAGCAGCCAAGGAATAACTAGCGGGAGACTTCGTACGCAGTATTTT. It specifies CASSQGITSGRLRTQYF.

This chain uses TRBV29-1 with TRBJ1-2, with D tentatively TRBD1 (5 bases). CDR1 SQVTM and CDR2 ANQGSEA come from the germline V gene. The CDR3 is 12 residues long. V was shortened by 2 bases and J by 7 bases, with 11 bases between the two germline ends. Here the CDR3 reads CSVERGTVGYTF. The CDR3 DNA is TGCAGCGTTGAAAGAGGGACGGTTGGCTACACCTTC.

This chain uses TRBV4-3 with TRBJ2-1, with D perhaps matching TRBD2 (5 bases). Germline V gene lookup returns CDR1 LGHNA and CDR2 YSLEER. The CDR3 contains 13 residues. The V end lost 3 bases, the J end lost 15 bases, and 18 bases lay between the germline ends. The CDR3 reads CASSQPDRGRLFF. Here the CDR3 DNA reads TGCGCCAGCAGCCAGCCTGATCGGGGTCGGTTGTTCTTC.

J is TRBJ1-6 and V is TRBV28; 9 nucleotides align to TRBD1. The trim removed 9 bases at V and 4 bases at J, leaving 1 base unmatched. Looked up from germline, CDR1 is MDHEN and CDR2 is SYDVKM. The CDR3 length is 13 residues. The CDR3 coding sequence is TGTGCCAGTGACAGGGGGTATAATTCACCCCTCCACTTT. Its translation is CASDRGYNSPLHF.